The 11 T cell receptor beta chains below were found in one sample sequenced in a study of beta chain features in type 1 diabetes. The whole isolated RNA underwent reverse transcription, so sequencing captured expressed TCRB transcripts. Sequencing used immunoSEQ multiplex PCR; TCRdb keeps in-frame clones, though not all of them. Of 200,000 to 250,000 clones listed, more than 9% are singletons. Sequenced input: naive CD4+ T cells from blood. All receptors derive from a woman aged 18-29 years in good health.

This clone occurred a few times. This sequence joins TRBV7-9 and TRBJ2-7, with TRBD2 matching over 14 bases. With V trimmed by 5 bases and J by 3 bases, 9 bases remained unmatched. The CDR3 length is 17 residues. Looked up from germline, CDR1 is SEHNR and CDR2 is FQNEAQ (reference sequence). The CDR3: CASSNGLAGGLIYEQYF. CDR3 nucleotide sequence: TGTGCCAGCAGCAACGGACTAGCGGGGGGCCTGATCTACGAGCAGTACTTC.

This clone was detected a few times. In DNA, the CDR3 is TGCAGCGTTGAACTTTTCAGGGGGTACAAGGATGGCTACACCTTC. Translated, it gives CSVELFRGYKDGYTF. The V call is TRBV29-1, the J call TRBJ1-2; the match to TRBD1 covers 7 bases. Germline CDR1 reads SQVTM; CDR2 reads ANQGSEA. V trimming: 2 bases; J trimming: 6 bases; junction bases outside the gene matches: 12. This CDR3 contains 15 residues.

The chain couples TRBV2 to TRBJ1-2, with D possibly TRBD1 on 5 matching bases. The V gene lost 6 bases and the J gene lost 3 bases, with 17 bases spanning the gap. CDR1 and CDR2 from the germline V gene are SNHLY and FYNNEI. The length of the CDR3 is 15 residues. CDR3 in DNA: TGTGCCAGCAGCCCCCCAGGGACTTTATACTATGGCTACACCTTC. Its translation: CASSPPGTLYYGYTF.

This chain joins TRBV5-1 and TRBJ2-4, with 10 bases aligning to TRBD1. J lost 8 bases, V lost 3 bases, and 8 bases had no gene match. CDR1 and CDR2 from the germline V gene are SGHRS and YFSETQ. The CDR3 is made up of 15 amino acids. The DNA for the CDR3 is TGCGCCAGCAGCTCCGACAGGGGGCAGAGGGACATTCAGTACTTC. Its translation is CASSSDRGQRDIQYF.

This clone was picked up a small number of times. This chain connects TRBV5-1 to TRBJ1-2; weak D call: TRBD1 (5 bases). CDR3 size: 15 residues. Trimming removed 4 bases at V and 2 bases at J, with 15 bases between. CDR1 and CDR2 (germline): SGHRS, YFSETQ. CDR3 DNA: TGCGCCAGCAGCACAAGGGGCCCATTGAACTATGGCTACACCTTC. Translation gives CASSTRGPLNYGYTF. Full variable domain (missing parts from reference TRBV5-1 and TRBJ1-2): KAGVTQTPRYLIKTRGQQVTLSCSPISGHRSVSWYQQTPGQGLQFLFEYFSETQRNKGNFPGRFSGRQFSNSRSEMNVSTLELGDSALYLCASSTRGPLNYGYTFGSGTRLTVV.

A few counts support this clone. CDR3 protein: CASSHPRGGDGGYTF. The CDR3 region has the DNA TGTGCCAGCAGCCACCCAAGGGGAGGGGACGGAGGCTACACCTTC. The rearrangement joins TRBV4-2 to TRBJ1-2; TRBD1 might be the D (5 bases). Trimming took off 3 bases at V and 8 bases at J, with 19 bases between the two ends. This CDR3 region has 15 residues. Germline assignment: CDR1 LGHNA and CDR2 YNFKEQ.

In this sample, this clone turned up many times. This rearrangement joins TRBV30 to TRBJ2-7, with D possibly matching TRBD2 (6 bases). Germline V gene sequence: CDR1 GTSNPN, CDR2 SVGIG (reference sequence). Trimming left V 4 bases short and J 6 bases short, with 13 bases between. This CDR3 contains 12 residues. The CDR3 is CAWNAVGGEQYF. Here the CDR3 DNA reads TGTGCCTGGAATGCGGTCGGGGGCGAGCAGTACTTC.

The chain employs TRBV18 and TRBJ2-3, with 11 bases identical to TRBD2. Germline loops: CDR1 KGHSH, CDR2 LQKENI. This CDR3 is built from 17 residues. The trim removed 3 bases at V and 1 base at J, leaving 6 bases unmatched. Here the CDR3 reads CASSPQLAGVGTDTQYF. The DNA of the CDR3 is TGTGCCAGCTCACCTCAACTAGCGGGAGTAGGCACAGATACGCAGTATTTT.

This clone was recorded a few times. CDR3 residues: CASSSRTGPNEKLFF. DNA of the CDR3: TGTGCCAGCAGTTCCCGGACAGGACCAAATGAAAAACTGTTTTTT. V and J are TRBV28 and TRBJ1-4; TRBD1 matches at 7 bases. Germline V gives CDR1 MDHEN, CDR2 SYDVKM. The CDR3 extends over 15 amino acids. The V gene end was trimmed by 4 bases and the J gene end by 5 bases; junction bases not matched to a gene: 7. Based on the CDR3 plus reference TRBV28 and TRBJ1-4, the full variable domain is DVKVTQSSRYLVKRTGEKVFLECVQDMDHENMFWYRQDPGLGLRLIYFSYDVKMKEKGDIPEGYSVSREKKERFSLILESASTNQTSMYLCASSSRTGPNEKLFFGSGTQLSVL.

This clone was seen a few times. This chain connects TRBV15 to TRBJ1-1; D ambiguous. CDR3 size: 11 residues. V lost 8 bases to trimming and J lost 4 bases, with 8 bases between them. The germline V gene has CDR1 LNHNV and CDR2 YYDKDF (reference sequence). DNA for the CDR3: TGTGCCACCGGATCGGGCACTGAAGCTTTCTTT. It translates to CATGSGTEAFF.

The rearrangement uses TRBV25-1 and TRBJ2-7, with no clear D. V was pared by 4 bases and J by 5 bases, with 6 bases between. Germline lookup yields CDR1 MGHDK and CDR2 SYGVNS. The CDR3 spans 11 residues. The CDR3 region has the DNA TGTGCCAGCAGTGTACTCGACGAGCAGTACTTC. This encodes CASSVLDEQYF.